This T cell receptor (beta chain) was sequenced for a study of T cell repertoires in cytomegalovirus infection. Study at large: Signatures in public TCR beta sequences pointed to both CMV infection and matching HLA type.

TCRdb passed the reads through MiXCR, listing each CDR3 protein once. This table has a few hundred thousand distinct CDR3 sequences, over 7.5% appearing once. The CDR3 is 15 residues long. Germline V CDR1 and CDR2: SGHVS, FQNEAQ. J lost 3 bases, V lost 5 bases, and 7 bases had no gene match. This clonotype was seen repeatedly, ten times or more. Sequenced: PBMCs. The chain couples TRBV7-8 to TRBJ2-3, with 8 nucleotides matching TRBD1. This sequence originates from a human donor in good health (CMV status not recorded). Some clones in this sample may be carry-over from other donors' samples. This CDR3 is CASSQGQEETDTQYF. The CDR3 DNA is TGTGCCAGCAGCCAGGGACAGGAAGAAACAGATACGCAGTATTTT.